The source of this TCR beta chain is a study of CD8+CD57+ T cells in acquired aplastic anemia (dated by TCRdb to 2016 to 2019). Regarding the complete study: On average, sorted CD4+ and CD8+ cells yielded about 3 ug of extracted DNA, with a range of about 0.17 to 27.4 ug. Healthy donor samples averaged roughly 9.8 million reads for CD4+ and under 14 million for CD8+ cells. Broad study findings and their caveats: No significant difference in CD8+ Simpson's diversity was found between patients and healthy controls (P=0.060). Although some 28 CD8+ CDR3 sequences were shared by patients and controls, these sequences appeared highly expressed in patients and within the immunodominant clones of patients.

With regard to this clonotype: What this receptor recognizes is not known. Within one base of it there is no much larger clone, and no base qualities were kept.

In the study, sorted CD4+ and CD8+ blood T cells from patients with severe aplastic anemia and from healthy subjects underwent deep sequencing of TCR repertoires. Ficoll-Paque density gradient centrifugation was used to isolate peripheral blood mononuclear cells. Before DNA extraction, CD4+ and CD8+ T cells were sorted by FACS or by magnetic beads. Profiling of TCR beta VDJ combinations and CDR3 sequences used genomic DNA as the template. An Illumina HiSeq 2000 was the platform used for TCR repertoire sequencing. On the study's bioinformatics: Repertoire assessment relied on Simpson's diversity index, CDR3 size and DJ length profiles, and TRBV/TRBJ rearrangement plots. Whichever DNA sequence was most abundant in the deep sequencing data was defined as the immunodominant clone. CDR3 amino acid sequences were checked for sharing between subjects and were compared against published repertoires and the VDJdb database. The raw public data were reprocessed by TCRdb itself: fastp quality trimming at Q25, MiXCR clonotype calling, in-frame beta chains only. Entries are consolidated by CDR3 protein sequence, retaining the most common genes and DNA. In this record, the V and J calls reflect TCRdb's handling and not the investigators' own analysis. Here the sample has roughly 130,000 distinct CDR3 sequences; 48% occur a single time. The leading ten clones occupy 2.5% to 3% of the sample.

The CDR3 has 14 amino acids, counting the end cysteine and phenylalanine. Only the CDR3 DNA stays, 42 bases, in frame from base 1. The germline V and J ends show losses of 7 bases and 0 bases respectively, and no gene match explains 5 bases of the junction. From a lookup of the germline V gene, CDR1 and CDR2 are SQVTM and ANQGSEA. Sequencing used sorted CD4+, CD8+, or CD8+CD57+ T cells (not recorded which) from PBMCs. In this chain, TRBV29-1 is recombined with TRBJ1-3, and TRBD1 matches 8 of the central bases. The receptor's source is a human donor in good health, serving as a control. The CDR3 has the sequence CSANTGGSGNTIYF. The bases read TGCAGCGCTAACACAGGGGGCTCTGGAAACACCATATATTTT.